Below are 26 T cell receptor beta chains sequenced from a single sample in a study of cytomegalovirus exposure and HLA in healthy donors. A multiplex PCR was run with 60 Vbeta primers and 13 Jbeta primers. Only in-frame clones appear in the TCRdb table, and some are missing; sequencing was by immunoSEQ multiplex PCR. The table includes about 240,000 clones, roughly 78% detected once. The sample consisted of PBMCs. These receptors originate from a boy aged 10-17 years in good health and CMV-seronegative.

This sequence joins TRBV11-3 and TRBJ2-1; D might be TRBD2 (7 bases). Per germline, CDR1 SGHNT and CDR2 YENEEA. V lost 3 bases and J 3 bases, leaving 15 bases between the germline ends. The CDR3 is 16 amino acids. The chain's CDR3 is CASSLRGGRNYNEQFF. CDR3 coding DNA: TGTGCCAGCAGCTTGAGGGGGGGGCGGAACTACAATGAGCAGTTCTTC.

This clone came up once. Because the CDR3 is missing its conserved closing phenylalanine or tryptophan, this is likely a read error. The V and J genes are TRBV2 and TRBJ2-7; 10 bases are shared with TRBD2. The CDR3 has 12 residues. V lost 10 bases to trimming and J lost 9 bases; unmatched junction nucleotides: 9. Germline V gene data show CDR1 as SNHLY and CDR2 as FYNNEI. The CDR3 region is CAISSGSSGQYL. In DNA form, the CDR3 reads TGTGCCATCTCTAGCGGGAGTTCGGGGCAGTACCTC.

The CDR3 protein is CASSKSGQPKNEQYF. CDR3 DNA: TGTGCCAGCAGCAAGTCGGGACAGCCGAAAAACGAGCAGTACTTC. The gene calls are TRBV9 and TRBJ2-7, with 7 bases lining up with TRBD1. The CDR3 is 15 amino acids. Germline V CDR1 and CDR2: SGDLS, YYNGEE. V lost 4 bases to trimming and J lost 5 bases; unmatched junction nucleotides: 12.

This clone showed up just once. This CDR3 is CASSRPGQSQPQHF. CDR3 nucleotides: TGCGCCAGCAGCCGACCGGGACAGAGCCAGCCCCAGCATTTT. The chain links TRBV4-1 to TRBJ1-5; 7 bases are a match to TRBD1. Germline CDR1 MGHRA, CDR2 YSYEKL. The J segment lost 7 bases and the V segment lost 4 bases, leaving 7 bases of the junction unmatched. This CDR3 has 14 residues.

The V call is TRBV6-1, the J call TRBJ1-2; a weak D match, TRBD1 (5 bases). The CDR3 runs to 13 residues. Looked up from germline, CDR1 is MNHNS and CDR2 is SASEGT. The germline V and J ends were trimmed by 6 bases and 0 bases, with 8 bases remaining between them. The CDR3 is CASRGDSNYGYTF. The DNA for the CDR3 is TGTGCCAGCAGAGGGGACTCTAACTATGGCTACACCTTC.

A few counts support this clone. The rearrangement joins TRBV6-5 to TRBJ1-2, with 8 nucleotides matching TRBD1. J lost 7 bases, V lost 7 bases, and 14 bases had no gene match. This CDR3 spans 15 amino acids. CDR1 is MNHEY, CDR2 SVGAGI, per germline. CDR3 nucleotide sequence: TGTGCCAGCACCCCCCAGGGCAGGGGGCATGGTGGCTACACCTTC. This codes for CASTPQGRGHGGYTF.

This chain uses TRBV4-1 with TRBJ1-6; a weak D match, TRBD1 (5 bases). Trimming took 5 bases from V and 14 from J, leaving 19 bases between them. The CDR3 extends over 14 amino acids. The V gene's germline CDR1 is MGHRA and CDR2 YSYEKL. The CDR3 sequence is CASSSREGRGTLHF. CDR3 nucleotide sequence: TGCGCCAGCAGCTCCCGTGAGGGGCGGGGCACCCTCCACTTT.

This chain uses TRBV7-9 with TRBJ2-3; 11 nucleotides align to TRBD2. The germline gives CDR1 SEHNR, CDR2 FQNEAQ (reference sequence). The CDR3 extends over 15 amino acids. The V gene end was trimmed by 2 bases and the J gene end by 4 bases; junction bases not matched to a gene: 2. The DNA for the CDR3 is TGTGCCAGCAGCTTAACTAGCGGGAGTGCAGATACGCAGTATTTT. Residues: CASSLTSGSADTQYF. Full variable domain (outside the CDR3, taken from reference TRBV7-9 and TRBJ2-3): DTGVSQNPRHKITKRGQNVTFRCDPISEHNRLYWYRQTLGQGPEFLTYFQNEAQLEKSRLLSDRFSAERPKGSFSTLEIQRTEQGDSAMYLCASSLTSGSADTQYFGPGTRLTVL.

V and J are TRBV6-5 and TRBJ2-7; perhaps TRBD1 as D (6 bases). CDR1 is MNHEY, CDR2 SVGAGI, per germline. This CDR3 is 13 amino acids long. Trimming cost V 6 bases and J 2 bases, with 11 bases left between them. Here the CDR3 DNA reads TGTGCCAGCAGGAAACAGGGCGCCTACGAGCAGTACTTC. Amino acids: CASRKQGAYEQYF.

This clone was observed a few times. This chain links TRBV5-1 with TRBJ2-7, with unresolved D. V was trimmed by 4 bases and J by 2 bases, leaving 16 bases between them. Per germline, CDR1 SGHRS and CDR2 YFSETQ. This CDR3 is 15 amino acids long. The CDR3 here is CASSPPAQPAYEQYF. Here the CDR3 DNA reads TGCGCCAGCAGCCCTCCCGCGCAACCCGCCTACGAGCAGTACTTC.

A few counts support this clone. The gene calls are TRBV7-9 and TRBJ2-1, with TRBD2 identical over 7 bases. Losses at the gene ends were 6 bases for V and 5 bases for J; bases not matched to a gene: 4. This CDR3 is 13 amino acids long. Looked up from germline, CDR1 is SEHNR and CDR2 is FQNEAQ (reference sequence). CDR3 coding DNA: TGTGCCAGCAGTCCTAGCGGAAACAATGAGCAGTTCTTC. Amino acid sequence: CASSPSGNNEQFF. Full variable domain (outside the CDR3, taken from reference TRBV7-9 and TRBJ2-1): DTGVSQNPRHKITKRGQNVTFRCDPISEHNRLYWYRQTLGQGPEFLTYFQNEAQLEKSRLLSDRFSAERPKGSFSTLEIQRTEQGDSAMYLCASSPSGNNEQFFGPGTRLTVL.

The chain couples TRBV27 to TRBJ2-7; possible D gene TRBD1, 6 bases. CDR3 length equals 13 residues. V lost 3 bases to trimming and J lost 3 bases, with 9 bases between them. CDR1 and CDR2 from the germline V gene are MNHEY and SMNVEV (reference sequence). The DNA for the CDR3 is TGTGCCAGCAGTTTGGCGGACAGCTACGAGCAGTACTTC. Amino acids: CASSLADSYEQYF.

This clone was found once. The chain links TRBV2 to TRBJ1-1; D not certain. Between the trimmed V and J ends, which lost 3 bases and 3 bases, there was a span of 8 bases. This CDR3 region has 13 residues. Germline lookup yields CDR1 SNHLY and CDR2 FYNNEI. The CDR3 loop reads CASSEPGYTEAFF. DNA for the CDR3: TGTGCCAGCAGTGAGCCCGGTTACACTGAAGCTTTCTTT.

In its sample, this clone was seen once. J is TRBJ1-2 and V is TRBV11-2, with a tentative D call TRBD1 (5 bases). CDR1 SGHAT and CDR2 FQNNGV come from the germline V gene. The CDR3 has 15 amino acids. Trimming left V 5 bases short and J 6 bases short, with 19 bases between. CDR3 sequence: CASSASPGTLDGYTF. In nucleotides, the CDR3 is TGTGCCAGCAGCGCGTCCCCCGGGACTTTAGATGGCTACACCTTC.

About this clone itself: The same CDR3 arises from other DNA sequences in this sample as well. The chain joins TRBV6-5 to TRBJ2-3; maybe TRBD2 (5 bases). CDR3 size: 13 residues. Trimming left V 4 bases short and J 4 bases short, with 9 bases between. Germline-derived CDR1 and CDR2 are MNHEY and SVGAGI. This chain's CDR3 is CASSSLGADTQYF. The CDR3 bases are TGTGCCAGCAGTTCACTCGGGGCAGATACGCAGTATTTT.

This clone has only one observation. This chain joins TRBV5-1 and TRBJ1-2; 7 nucleotides agree with TRBD1. The trim removed 4 bases at V and 4 bases at J, leaving 10 bases unmatched. The CDR3 totals 15 residues. Germline CDR1 SGHRS, CDR2 YFSETQ. The CDR3 here is CASSGQGGAGYGYTF. The DNA for the CDR3 is TGCGCCAGCAGCGGCCAAGGGGGCGCGGGCTATGGCTACACCTTC.

This chain links TRBV30 with TRBJ1-5, with D maybe TRBD1 (5 bases). Germline CDR1 reads GTSNPN; CDR2 reads SVGIG (reference sequence). Trimming left V 5 bases short and J 5 bases short, with 10 bases between. CDR3 length: 12 amino acids. The CDR3 loop is CAWGAPDQPQHF. CDR3 nucleotide sequence: TGTGCCTGGGGGGCCCCCGATCAGCCCCAGCATTTT.

The V and J genes are TRBV5-6 and TRBJ1-5; D is uncertain. The CDR3 length is 15 residues. Germline CDR1 and CDR2: SGHDT and YYEEEE. V was pared by 6 bases and J by 3 bases, with 16 bases between. This chain's CDR3 is CASTGGWDLNQPQHF. The CDR3 DNA is TGTGCCAGCACCGGAGGATGGGATCTCAATCAGCCCCAGCATTTT.

V usage is TRBV6-1 and J usage is TRBJ2-1; 7 bases are a match to TRBD2. The CDR3 length is 14 residues. V was pared by 2 bases and J by 4 bases, with 2 bases of the junction left unmatched. CDR1 and CDR2 (germline): MNHNS, SASEGT. CDR3 DNA: TGTGCCAGCAGTGAAACTAGCGTATACAATGAGCAGTTCTTC. Translated: CASSETSVYNEQFF.

This rearrangement joins TRBV4-1 to TRBJ2-3; a possible D gene is TRBD2 (5 bases). Germline lookup yields CDR1 MGHRA and CDR2 YSYEKL. V was cut by 0 bases and J by 5 bases, with 9 bases left in between. This CDR3 region has 14 residues. The CDR3 nucleotides are TGCGCCAGCAGCCAAGAAGCAGAGGGAGATACGCAGTATTTT. As protein: CASSQEAEGDTQYF.

The chain uses TRBV2 and TRBJ2-5; TRBD2 might be the D (5 bases). Germline CDR1 SNHLY, CDR2 FYNNEI. The CDR3 has 16 amino acids. V was trimmed by 4 bases and J by 5 bases, leaving 20 bases between them. The CDR3 here is CASSGGLRQPGETQYF. For the CDR3, the DNA is TGTGCCAGCAGTGGAGGCCTTCGACAACCGGGGGAGACCCAGTACTTC.

This clone showed up just once. The gene calls are TRBV5-1 and TRBJ1-2; tentatively, D is TRBD1 (5 bases). There are 15 residues in the CDR3. Trimming stripped 0 bases from V and 3 bases from J, with 12 bases between. CDR1 and CDR2 from the germline V gene are SGHRS and YFSETQ. For the CDR3, the DNA is TGCGCCAGCAGCTTGGGGCCGGGGGAGGACTATGGCTACACCTTC. Translation gives CASSLGPGEDYGYTF.

This chain connects TRBV5-1 to TRBJ1-1; 7 bases align to TRBD1. This CDR3 has 17 amino acids. The germline V gene encodes CDR1 SGHRS and CDR2 YFSETQ. Trimming removed 0 bases from V and 5 bases from J; junction bases left unmatched: 13. In nucleotides, the CDR3 is TGCGCCAGCAGCTTGGCCCGAGGGGGCGCTGGAAGAACTGAAGCTTTCTTT. This codes for CASSLARGGAGRTEAFF.

This clone was detected only once. The chain combines TRBV6-1 with TRBJ2-7; a weak D match, TRBD1 (5 bases). The CDR3 covers 12 residues. V lost 6 bases and J lost 6, with 12 bases in between. Looked up from germline, CDR1 is MNHNS and CDR2 is SASEGT. The CDR3 spells CASRAQGSEQYF. The CDR3 coding sequence is TGTGCCAGCAGGGCCCAGGGTTCCGAGCAGTACTTC.

The chain joins TRBV27 to TRBJ2-7; TRBD1 agrees at 7 bases. The CDR3 has 14 residues. J was trimmed by 4 bases and V by 0 bases; bases with no gene match: 3. Germline loops: CDR1 MNHEY, CDR2 SMNVEV (reference sequence). CDR3 coding DNA: TGTGCCAGCAGTTTATCGGTCAGGGGGTACGAGCAGTACTTC. Amino acid sequence: CASSLSVRGYEQYF.

This clone was recorded a few times. This chain uses TRBV10-3 with TRBJ2-3; a weak D match, TRBD2 (6 bases). Trimming stripped 10 bases from V and 3 bases from J, with 11 bases between. Germline CDR1 is ENHRY and CDR2 is SYGVKD. The CDR3 loop spans 12 amino acids. CDR3 in amino acids: CATWDLTDTQYF. CDR3 bases: TGTGCCACCTGGGACTTAACAGATACGCAGTATTTT.